The entry that follows covers one TCR beta chain sequence. The data were obtained in a study of blood T cells in healthy people across ages. V was clipped by 0 bases and J by 2 bases; unmatched bases: 7. CDR1 is MNHEY, CDR2 SVGEGT, per germline. CDR3 length equals 17 residues. Alongside a J-beta primer mix, a sample-barcoded 5' primer served in a second PCR lasting 7 to 11 cycles. In TCRdb, the 5' RACE reads were re-called with MiXCR into one record per CDR3 protein. The sample includes roughly 1.5 million distinct CDR3 sequences, approximately 43% seen only once; the top ten take roughly 3.7%. This TCR came from a woman under 30 in good health. This chain uses TRBV6-2 or TRBV6-3 with TRBJ2-3, with 8 bases aligning to TRBD2. The material sequenced was blood. CDR3 coding DNA: TGTGCCAGCAGTTACTCGAGTAGCGGGGCTTTCACAGATACGCAGTATTTT. Encoded protein: CASSYSSSGAFTDTQYF.